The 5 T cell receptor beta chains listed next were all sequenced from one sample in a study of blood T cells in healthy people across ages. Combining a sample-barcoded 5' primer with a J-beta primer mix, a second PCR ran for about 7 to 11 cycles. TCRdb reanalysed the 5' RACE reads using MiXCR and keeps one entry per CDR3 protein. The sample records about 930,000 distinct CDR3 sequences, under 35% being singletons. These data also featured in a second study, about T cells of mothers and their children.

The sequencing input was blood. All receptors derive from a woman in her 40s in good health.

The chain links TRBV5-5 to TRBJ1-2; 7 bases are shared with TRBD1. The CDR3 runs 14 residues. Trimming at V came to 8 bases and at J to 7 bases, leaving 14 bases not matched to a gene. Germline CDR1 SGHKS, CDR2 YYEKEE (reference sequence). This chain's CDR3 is CASTTRQGGSGYTF. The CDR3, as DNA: TGTGCCAGTACCACTCGACAGGGAGGATCTGGCTACACCTTC.

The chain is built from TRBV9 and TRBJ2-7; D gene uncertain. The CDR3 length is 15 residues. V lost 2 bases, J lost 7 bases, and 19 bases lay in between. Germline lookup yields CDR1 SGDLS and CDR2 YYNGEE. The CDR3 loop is CASSVNPSSYNEQYF. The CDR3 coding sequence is TGTGCCAGCAGCGTGAACCCGAGCTCCTACAATGAGCAGTACTTC.

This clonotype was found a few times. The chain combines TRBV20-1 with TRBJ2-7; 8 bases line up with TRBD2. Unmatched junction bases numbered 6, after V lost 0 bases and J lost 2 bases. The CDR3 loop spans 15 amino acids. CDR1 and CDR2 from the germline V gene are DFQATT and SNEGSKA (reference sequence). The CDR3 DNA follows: TGCAGTGCTAGAGATATAGCGGGGAGCACCTACGAGCAGTACTTC. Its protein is CSARDIAGSTYEQYF.

CDR3 nucleotide sequence: TGTGCCAGCAGCCTCGACGACAGGGGGCTTGTTGCCGAGCAGTACTTC. This encodes CASSLDDRGLVAEQYF. This rearrangement joins TRBV28 to TRBJ2-5; TRBD1 agrees at 10 bases. The assigned J gene may be wrong: the sequence end matches TRBJ2-7 better. The CDR3 has 16 residues. Germline V gives CDR1 MDHEN, CDR2 SYDVKM.

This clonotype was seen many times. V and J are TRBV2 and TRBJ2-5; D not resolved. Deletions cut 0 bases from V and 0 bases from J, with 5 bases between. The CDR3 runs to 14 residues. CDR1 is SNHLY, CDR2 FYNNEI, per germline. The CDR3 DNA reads TGTGCCAGCAGTGAAGCGGCGTACCAAGAGACCCAGTACTTC. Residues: CASSEAAYQETQYF.